Listed below are T cell receptor beta chains from one sample, sequenced in a study of T cells in localized non-small cell lung cancer. Method: immunoSEQ multiplex PCR; TCRdb's copy keeps in-frame clones and lacks some. The data contain roughly 2,600 clones, approximately 25% of them seen just once; the ten biggest clones take up roughly 12%. This material consisted of lung tumor tissue, taken before any cancer treatment. These TCRs come from a man aged 35 to 69 with stage I squamous cell lung carcinoma. Each CDR3 is given with its conserved first and last residue. D genes are given only for firm matches. Expanded clones are given a class, and other clones once, few, many or no size at all.

V	size	J	D	DNA	CDR3
TRBV25-1	NA	TRBJ1-3	NA	TGTGCCAGCAGTCGCCCATCCTTGACGGCTGGAAACACCATATATTTT	CASSRPSLTAGNTIYF
TRBV5-1	NA	TRBJ1-3	NA	TGCGCCAGCAGCTTAGCAGGGGCTGGAAACACCATATATTTT	CASSLAGAGNTIYF
TRBV10-2	NA	TRBJ1-1	TRBD1	TGCGCCATCTTACCAGGGGGACAGGGGGCCACTGAAGCTTTCTTT	CAILPGGQGATEAFF
TRBV9	NA	TRBJ2-2	TRBD1	TGTGCCAGCAGCGAGGAGACAGGGGCGACCGGGGAGCTGTTTTTT	CASSEETGATGELFF
TRBV9	NA	TRBJ1-2	NA	TGTGCCAGCAGCGTAACAGGCCGGTATGGCTACACCTTC	CASSVTGRYGYTF
TRBV6-8	NA	TRBJ1-2	NA	TGTGCCAGCAGTAAACAGACCGGGGCGGGTAACTATGGCTACACCTTC	CASSKQTGAGNYGYTF
TRBV11-3	NA	TRBJ2-1	TRBD2	TGTGCCAGCAGCTTATCCGGGACTAGCGGCCTCCTGTTCTTC	CASSLSGTSGLLFF
TRBV10-3	NA	TRBJ1-1	NA	TGTGCCATCAGTGAGTCGTCGCTGCCAGAAGCTTTCTTT	CAISESSLPEAFF
TRBV11-3	medium-sized	TRBJ2-1	TRBD2	TGTGCCAGCAGCTGGTCGGGGGGAGGATACAATGAGCAGTTCTTC	CASSWSGGGYNEQFF
TRBV5-1	NA	TRBJ2-2	NA	TGCGCCAGCAGCCGGGACATGGACACCGGGGAGCTGTTTTTT	CASSRDMDTGELFF
TRBV11-3	medium-sized	TRBJ2-5	TRBD2	TGTGCCAGCAGCTTAAAGTCGTCAGGGAGGGACCAGTACTTC	CASSLKSSGRDQYF
TRBV2	once	TRBJ2-3	TRBD2	TGTGCCAGCAGGGAGACTAGCGGGGGGGATACGCAGTATTTT	CASRETSGGDTQYF
TRBV19	NA	TRBJ1-1	NA	TGTGCCAGTAGTATCCAGGGAGCCCTCACTGAAGCTTTCTTT	CASSIQGALTEAFF
TRBV11-3	few	TRBJ1-5	TRBD1	TGTGCCAGCAGCAGGGGACAGGGGACCGACCGTAGCAATCAGCCCCAGCATTTT	CASSRGQGTDRSNQPQHF
TRBV14	NA	TRBJ1-6	NA	TGTGCCAGCAGCCACCCCTCTCGCACAGGGTATTCACCCCTCCACTTT	CASSHPSRTGYSPLHF
TRBV10-2	NA	TRBJ1-5	TRBD1	TGCGCCAGCAGTGAGACGGACAGGGAGAATCAGCCCCAGCATTTT	CASSETDRENQPQHF
TRBV28	NA	TRBJ1-1	NA	TGTGCCAGCAGCCCGCATCAGAACACTGAAGCTTTCTTT	CASSPHQNTEAFF
TRBV11-3	NA	TRBJ1-1	TRBD1	TGTGCCAGCGTCTCCCCTCGACAGGGATGGGGCACTGAAGCTTTCTTT	CASVSPRQGWGTEAFF
TRBV6-8	few	TRBJ1-5	TRBD1	TGTGCCAGCAGTCGGAACAGGGGAGAACAGCCCCAGCATTTT	CASSRNRGEQPQHF
TRBV19	once	TRBJ1-5	NA	TGTGCCAGTAGTATAGTTAAAGGCAATCAGCCCCAGCATTTT	CASSIVKGNQPQHF
TRBV11-3	few	TRBJ1-6	TRBD1	TGTGCCAGCAGCCCGGGACAGGGGGCGAATAATTCACCCCTCCACTTT	CASSPGQGANNSPLHF
TRBV5-1	few	TRBJ1-3	TRBD1	TGCGCCAGCAGCCCGGGACAGCAGAGCTCTGGAAACACCATATATTTT	CASSPGQQSSGNTIYF
TRBV6-8	NA	TRBJ2-7	NA	TGTGCCAGCAGCCTTCCGGGACGGACCTACGAGCAGTACTTC	CASSLPGRTYEQYF
TRBV15	few	TRBJ2-2	NA	TGTGCCAGCAGCTTAGTCGGGACGAACACCGGGGAGCTGTTTTTT	CASSLVGTNTGELFF
TRBV11-3	NA	TRBJ2-5	TRBD2	TGTGCCAGCAGCTCTTCGACTAGCGGACAAGAGACCCAGTACTTC	CASSSSTSGQETQYF